This TCR beta chain was identified during a study of T-cell memory formation after mild COVID-19. As concerns this clonotype: Its antigen is unidentified.

In TCRdb, the 5' RACE reads were re-called with MiXCR into one record per CDR3 protein. The top ten clones hold under 15% of a sample with 350,000 or so distinct CDR3 sequences, roughly 21% of them seen once. Looked up from germline, CDR1 is SGHRS and CDR2 is YFSETQ. Trimming took 7 bases from V and 8 from J, leaving 19 bases between them. The CDR3 is 14 residues long. Points from the study as a whole: The main location of contracting CD4+ clones was CM and EM, and that of contracting CD8+ clones was EMRA. What remained unconfirmed was the SARS-CoV-2 specificity of second-wave clones peaking on day 37.

The rearrangement links TRBV5-1 to TRBJ2-1, with D perhaps TRBD2 (6 bases). This sequence was found in an adult woman who had mild COVID-19 (a few samples of this study predate the infection). Cell type and time point are not known. Sample: PBMCs or a T cell subset sorted from them (not recorded which). CDR3 amino acids: CASLEGLPGDEQFF. In nucleotides, the CDR3 is TGCGCCAGCCTGGAAGGACTCCCGGGGGATGAGCAGTTCTTC.